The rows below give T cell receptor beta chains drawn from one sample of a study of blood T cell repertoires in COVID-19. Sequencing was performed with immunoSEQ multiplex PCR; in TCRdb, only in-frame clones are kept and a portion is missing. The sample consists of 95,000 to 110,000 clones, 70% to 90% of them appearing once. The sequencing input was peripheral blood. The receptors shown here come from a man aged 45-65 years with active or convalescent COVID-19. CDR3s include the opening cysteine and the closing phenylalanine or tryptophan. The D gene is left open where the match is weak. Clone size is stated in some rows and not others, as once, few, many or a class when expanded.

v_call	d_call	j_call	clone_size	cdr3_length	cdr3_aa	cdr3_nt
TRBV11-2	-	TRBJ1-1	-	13	CASKEGQLAEAFF	TGTGCCAGCAAGGAGGGTCAATTGGCTGAAGCTTTCTTT
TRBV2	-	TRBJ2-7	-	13	CASSGVGGYEQYF	TGTGCCAGCAGTGGGGTGGGGGGCTACGAGCAGTACTTC
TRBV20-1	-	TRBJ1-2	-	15	CSASPTGSNDYGYTF	TGCAGTGCTAGTCCGACAGGCAGTAACGACTATGGCTACACCTTC
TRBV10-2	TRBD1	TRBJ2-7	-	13	CASGDRSPYEQYF	TGCGCCAGCGGGGACAGGAGTCCCTACGAGCAGTACTTC
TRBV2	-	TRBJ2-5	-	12	CASSAEAETQYF	TGTGCCAGCAGCGCCGAGGCAGAGACCCAGTACTTC
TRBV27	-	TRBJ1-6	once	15	CASSTYRDADSPLHF	TGTGCCAGCAGTACCTACAGGGATGCGGATTCACCCCTCCACTTT
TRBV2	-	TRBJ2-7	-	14	CASSSGSSSYEQYF	TGTGCCAGCAGTTCGGGGTCTAGCTCCTACGAGCAGTACTTC
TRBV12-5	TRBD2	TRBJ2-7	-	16	CASGLGGTSGEYEQYF	TGTGCTAGTGGTTTGGGGGGGACTAGCGGGGAATACGAGCAGTACTTC
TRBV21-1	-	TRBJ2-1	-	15	CASTPPSDVEDEQFF	TGTGCCAGCACGCCTCCCAGCGACGTTGAGGATGAGCAGTTCTTC
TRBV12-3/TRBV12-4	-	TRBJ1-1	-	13	CASSVGGASEAFF	TGTGCCAGCTCCGTCGGGGGGGCTAGTGAAGCTTTCTTT
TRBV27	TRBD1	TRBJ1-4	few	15	CASSRGTGINEKLFF	TGTGCCAGCAGTCGCGGGACAGGGATTAATGAAAAACTGTTTTTT
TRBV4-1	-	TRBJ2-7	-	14	CASSQEGQGIEQYF	TGCGCCAGCAGCCAAGAAGGCCAGGGGATCGAGCAGTACTTC
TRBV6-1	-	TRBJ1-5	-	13	CASSEGGRQPQHF	TGTGCCAGCAGTGAAGGGGGGCGCCAGCCCCAGCATTTT
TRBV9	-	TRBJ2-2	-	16	CASSPRSGGRAGELFF	TGTGCCAGCAGCCCACGGTCCGGGGGACGGGCCGGGGAGCTGTTTTTT
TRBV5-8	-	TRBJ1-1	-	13	CASSLGIDTEAFF	TGTGCCAGCAGCTTGGGTATTGACACTGAAGCTTTCTTT
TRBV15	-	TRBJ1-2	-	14	CATSRDRTSYGYTF	TGTGCCACCAGCAGAGATCGGACAAGCTATGGCTACACCTTC
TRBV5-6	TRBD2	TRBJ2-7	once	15	CASSSGREESDEQYF	TGTGCCAGCAGCTCCGGGCGGGAGGAGAGCGACGAGCAGTACTTC
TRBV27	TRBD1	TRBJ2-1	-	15	CASSFQGVSGNEQFF	TGTGCCAGCAGTTTTCAGGGGGTATCAGGCAATGAGCAGTTCTTC
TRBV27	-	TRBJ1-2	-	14	CASSLTRGNYGYTF	TGTGCCAGCAGTTTAACGAGAGGAAACTATGGCTACACCTTC
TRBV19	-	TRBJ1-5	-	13	CASSIFGDQSQHF	TGTGCCAGTAGTATATTCGGAGACCAGTCCCAGCATTTT
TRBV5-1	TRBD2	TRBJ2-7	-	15	CASSWGTSGSYEQYF	TGCGCCAGCAGCTGGGGGACTAGCGGCTCCTACGAGCAGTACTTC
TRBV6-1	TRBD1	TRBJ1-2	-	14	CASSEDRGKNGYTF	TGTGCCAGCAGTGAAGACAGGGGGAAGAATGGCTACACCTTC
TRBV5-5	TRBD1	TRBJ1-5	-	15	CASSPGTAQNQPQHF	TGTGCCAGCAGCCCCGGGACAGCCCAAAATCAGCCCCAGCATTTT
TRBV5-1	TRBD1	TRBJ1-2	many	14	CASSPGTGNYGYTF	TGCGCCAGCAGTCCCGGGACAGGCAACTATGGCTACACCTTC
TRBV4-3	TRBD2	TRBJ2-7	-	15	CASSQSLAGVYEQYF	TGCGCCAGCAGCCAATCCTTAGCGGGAGTCTACGAGCAGTACTTC
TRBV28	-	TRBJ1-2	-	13	CASTQRRGNGYTF	TGTGCCAGCACCCAACGAAGGGGGAATGGCTACACCTTC
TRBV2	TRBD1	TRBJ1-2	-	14	CASSETGTANGYTF	TGTGCCAGCAGTGAAACAGGGACAGCGAATGGCTACACCTTC
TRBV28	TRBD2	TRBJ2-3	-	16	CASSPTSGSSTDTQYF	TGTGCCAGCAGCCCTACTAGCGGGAGTTCTACAGATACGCAGTATTTT
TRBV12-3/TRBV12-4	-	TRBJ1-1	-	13	CASSSWLNTEAFF	TGTGCCAGCAGTTCGTGGCTGAACACTGAAGCTTTCTTT
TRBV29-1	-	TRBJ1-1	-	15	CSAPAEGRANTEAFF	TGCAGCGCACCTGCGGAGGGGCGGGCCAACACTGAAGCTTTCTTT
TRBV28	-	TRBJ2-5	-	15	CASSAAGGPKETQYF	TGTGCCAGCAGTGCAGCAGGAGGGCCGAAAGAGACCCAGTACTTC
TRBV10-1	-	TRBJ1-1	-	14	CASSPRNLNTEAFF	TGCGCCAGCTCCCCGAGGAACCTGAACACTGAAGCTTTCTTT
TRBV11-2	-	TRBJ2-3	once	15	CASSWGLPSTDTQYF	TGTGCCAGCAGCTGGGGACTCCCGAGCACAGATACGCAGTATTTT
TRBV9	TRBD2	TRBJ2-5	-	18	CASSGTSEKGWLTETQYF	TGTGCCAGCAGCGGGACTAGCGAAAAGGGGTGGTTGACAGAGACCCAGTACTTC
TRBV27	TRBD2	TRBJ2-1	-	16	CASSPPSGRAVDEQFF	TGTGCCAGCAGTCCACCAAGCGGGAGAGCCGTCGATGAGCAGTTCTTC
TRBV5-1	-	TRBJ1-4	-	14	CASSLRGVDEKLFF	TGCGCCAGCAGCTTGCGCGGGGTGGATGAAAAACTGTTTTTT
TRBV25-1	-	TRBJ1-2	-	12	CASSDGVYGYTF	TGTGCCAGCAGTGACGGAGTCTATGGCTACACCTTC
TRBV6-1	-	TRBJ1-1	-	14	CASSERGSGPEAFF	TGTGCCAGCAGTGAAAGGGGGTCGGGCCCTGAAGCTTTCTTT
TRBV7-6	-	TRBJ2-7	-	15	CASSLSWGQPYEQYF	TGTGCCAGCAGTTTAAGTTGGGGACAACCTTACGAGCAGTACTTC
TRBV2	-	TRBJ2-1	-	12	CASSEWAGEQFF	TGTGCCAGCAGTGAATGGGCAGGCGAGCAGTTCTTC
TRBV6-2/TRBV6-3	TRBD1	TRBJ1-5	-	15	CASSKDRGSQQPQHF	TGTGCCAGCAGTAAAGACAGGGGATCGCAGCAGCCCCAGCATTTT
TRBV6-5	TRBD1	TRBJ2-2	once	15	CASSRGTANTGELFF	TGTGCCAGCAGCCGAGGGACAGCTAACACCGGGGAGCTGTTTTTT
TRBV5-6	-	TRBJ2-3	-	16	CASSLEGLANTDTQYF	TGTGCCAGCAGCTTGGAGGGCCTAGCGAACACAGATACGCAGTATTTT
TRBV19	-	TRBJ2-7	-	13	CASSRSVFHEQYF	TGTGCCAGTAGTAGGTCAGTCTTCCACGAGCAGTACTTC
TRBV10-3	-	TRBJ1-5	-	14	CAISGPSGGQPQHF	TGTGCCATCAGTGGACCGTCCGGAGGTCAGCCCCAGCATTTT
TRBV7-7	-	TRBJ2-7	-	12	CAGAGFSYEQYF	TGTGCTGGGGCCGGGTTCTCCTACGAGCAGTACTTC
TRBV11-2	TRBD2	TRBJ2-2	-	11	CASSPGLAVFF	TGTGCCAGCAGCCCCGGACTAGCAGTGTTTTTT
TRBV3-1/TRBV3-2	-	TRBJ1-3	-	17	CASSQGSGGSSGNTIYF	TGTGCCAGCAGCCAAGGATCTGGAGGGAGCTCTGGAAACACCATATATTTT
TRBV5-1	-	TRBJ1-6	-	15	CASSLDGRDNSPLHF	TGCGCCAGCAGCTTGGACGGCAGGGATAATTCACCCCTCCACTTT
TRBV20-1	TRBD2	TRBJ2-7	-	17	CSASGLAGALNSYEQYF	TGCAGTGCTAGTGGATTAGCGGGAGCCCTAAACTCCTACGAGCAGTACTTC
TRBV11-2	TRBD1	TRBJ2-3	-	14	CASSFSGGSDTQYF	TGTGCCAGCAGCTTCTCAGGGGGCAGCGATACGCAGTATTTT
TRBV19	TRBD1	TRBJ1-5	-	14	CASSRDRGNQPQHF	TGTGCCAGTAGCCGGGACAGAGGCAATCAGCCCCAGCATTTT
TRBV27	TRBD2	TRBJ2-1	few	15	CASSLWLAGANEQFF	TGTGCCAGCAGTTTATGGCTAGCGGGGGCCAATGAGCAGTTCTTC
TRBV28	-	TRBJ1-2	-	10	CASRAYGYTF	TGTGCCAGCAGAGCATATGGCTACACCTTC
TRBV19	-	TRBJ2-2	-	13	CATAPVGAGELFF	TGTGCCACCGCTCCCGTAGGGGCCGGGGAGCTGTTTTTT